This T cell receptor (beta chain) was sequenced for a study of OX40 agonist ivuxolimab in advanced cancers. General notes on the study: Ivuxolimab was a fully human IgG2 agonistic monoclonal antibody targeting the costimulatory receptor OX40 (CD134). Intravenous ivuxolimab was administered to patients every 2 weeks at six dose levels: 0.01, 0.1, 0.3, 1.5, 3 and 10 mg/kg. Patients were allowed to have had prior anti-PD-1, anti-PD-L1 or anti-CTLA-4 therapy, and 30% to 40% of the dose-escalation patients had previously received checkpoint inhibitors. Of the approximately 50 dose-escalation patients, hepatocellular carcinoma was present in around 19, melanoma in approximately 15, renal cell carcinoma in 9 and head and neck cancer in 9. The paper describes the monotherapy dose-escalation part (N ≈ 51 patients) of the phase I trial of ivuxolimab. The dose-escalation cohort was 82.7% male with a mean age of approximately 60 years, ranging from 23 to 79. The point of sequencing TCRbeta in the periphery was to test whether ivuxolimab changed TCR sequence diversity and drove clonal T-cell expansion. Partial responses occurred in three dose-escalation patients: two with cutaneous melanoma and one with hepatocellular carcinoma.

The trial excluded patients who had a history of autoimmune disease or were on systemic immunosuppression. Peripheral blood for TCR sequencing was collected from all dose cohorts at baseline, on cycle 4 day 1, and on cycle 7 day 1. Samples came from an open-label, multicenter, first-in-human phase I dose-escalation trial of ivuxolimab. The trial enrolled adults with locally advanced or metastatic head and neck squamous cell, hepatocellular, melanoma or renal cell carcinoma. CD4+ and CD8+ T cells were sorted separately from peripheral blood before TCR sequencing. Study-level results and caveats: Low levels of normalized T-cell clonal expansion were also seen in some patients who did not respond. In the 0.1-3.0 mg/kg groups, partial responders had among the lowest normalized peripheral clonal expansion, particularly in CD8+ T cells. After ivuxolimab, CD8+ T cells had more expanded clones than CD4+ T cells on average. The antigen specificity of the clonally expanded peripheral T cells was not determined. At doses of 0.1 to 3.0 mg/kg, clonal expansion of both CD4+ and CD8+ blood T cells was observed from baseline to week 6.

As concerns this clone: Its target antigen remains unknown. No base quality values were provided; no much bigger clone lies one nucleotide off.

Genomic DNA was isolated from the sorted cells so that the TCRbeta CDR3 region could be sequenced. The immunoSEQ Assay was used to sequence the TCRbeta CDR3 regions. Held by TCRdb, this immuneACCESS table contains in-frame sequences only and omits some clones. Under half of the omission traces to an unresolved V gene where checked; the cause of the rest is unknown. Within this sample are around 130,000 clones, with over 85% of them counted one time only. The top ten constitute about 0.14% of the sample. The starting material was CD4+ or CD8+ T cells sorted from blood, obtained in a trial of the OX40 agonist ivuxolimab. The receptor was derived from an adult with an advanced solid tumor such as melanoma, head and neck, liver or kidney cancer.

In nucleotide form, the sequence is TGTGCCAGCAACCAACAGGGGTCCCACTATGGCTACACCTTC. Its coded protein is CASNQQGSHYGYTF. The chain uses TRBV6-1 and TRBJ1-2, and 7 junctional nucleotides match TRBD1. In the germline V gene, CDR1 corresponds to MNHNS and CDR2 to SASEGT. The CDR3 contains 14 residues, cysteine and phenylalanine counted. CDR3 DNA only is kept here, 42 bases in frame from base 1. Trimming leaves V shorter by 7 bases and J shorter by 3 bases, with the junction holding 8 bases beyond the gene matches.